The 14 T cell receptor beta chains below were found in one sample sequenced in a study of CD8 T cells in Susac syndrome. Random hexamers served to reverse transcribe roughly 0.5 to 1 ug RNA. MiXCR, applied by TCRdb to the immunoSEQ multiplex PCR reads, yields one record per CDR3 protein. This table has 110,000 or so distinct CDR3 sequences, nearly 95% appearing once. The specimen sequenced was CD4+ T cells from PBMCs. The receptors here all came from a human donor in good health.

The chain carries TRBV29-1 and TRBJ2-3; 8 nucleotides agree with TRBD2. The CDR3 contains 13 residues. J lost 0 bases, V lost 8 bases, and 4 bases had no gene match. Per germline, CDR1 SQVTM and CDR2 ANQGSEA. The CDR3 reads CSTAGASTDTQYF. The CDR3 DNA is TGCAGCACAGCGGGGGCGAGCACAGATACGCAGTATTTT.

The chain recombines TRBV11-1 with TRBJ2-5; 8 bases are shared with TRBD2. This CDR3 comprises 15 residues. Germline V gene lookup returns CDR1 SGHAT and CDR2 FQDESV (reference sequence). J lost 4 bases, V lost 3 bases, and 7 bases had no gene match. In DNA, the CDR3 is TGTGCCAGCAGCTTCGATCGACTAGCGCTAGAGACCCAGTACTTC. Amino acids: CASSFDRLALETQYF.

This clonotype occurred once. The chain couples TRBV19 to TRBJ2-1; 10 bases are shared with TRBD2. There are 18 residues in the CDR3. The germline V gene encodes CDR1 LNHDA and CDR2 SQIVND (reference sequence). J lost 3 bases, V lost 5 bases, and 13 bases had no gene match. For the CDR3, the DNA is TGTGCCAGTAGTGCAGTCCTAGCGGGGGTAAGGGTCTACAATGAGCAGTTCTTC. Amino acids: CASSAVLAGVRVYNEQFF. Drawing the rest from reference TRBV19 and TRBJ2-1, the complete variable domain is DGGITQSPKYLFRKEGQNVTLSCEQNLNHDAMYWYRQDPGQGLRLIYYSQIVNDFQKGDIAEGYSVSREKKESFPLTVTSAQKNPTAFYLCASSAVLAGVRVYNEQFFGPGTRLTVL.

The chain combines TRBV7-8 with TRBJ1-1; 8 nucleotides match TRBD1. The CDR3 loop spans 15 amino acids. The V gene end was trimmed by 3 bases and the J gene end by 1 base; junction bases not matched to a gene: 4. Germline V lookup: CDR1 SGHVS, CDR2 FQNEAQ. Written as DNA, the CDR3 is TGTGCCAGCAGCTTTGCGGGACAGGCGAACACTGAAGCTTTCTTT. Its protein product is CASSFAGQANTEAFF.

The CDR3 here is CSASAGTGSNQPQHF. Written as DNA, the CDR3 is TGCAGTGCTAGTGCGGGGACTGGGAGCAATCAGCCCCAGCATTTT. V and J are TRBV20-1 and TRBJ1-5; D perhaps matches TRBD1 (5 bases). This CDR3 contains 15 residues. Trimming left V 3 bases short and J 1 base short, with 13 bases between. Looked up from germline, CDR1 is DFQATT and CDR2 is SNEGSKA (reference sequence).

This chain joins TRBV5-1 and TRBJ2-3; perhaps D is TRBD1 or TRBD2 (5 bases each). CDR1 is SGHRS and CDR2 is YFSETQ in the germline V gene. Trimming stripped 4 bases from V and 2 bases from J, with 11 bases between. The CDR3 is made up of 14 amino acids. Here the CDR3 reads CASSPGRLTDTQYF. The CDR3 region has the DNA TGCGCCAGCAGCCCGGGGCGACTCACAGATACGCAGTATTTT.

The chain uses TRBV18 and TRBJ2-3; 7 bases agree with TRBD2. J was trimmed by 0 bases and V by 1 base; bases with no gene match: 4. Germline V CDR1 and CDR2: KGHSH, LQKENI. The CDR3 has 16 amino acids. The CDR3 reads CASSPQASGSTDTQYF. Here the CDR3 DNA reads TGTGCCAGCTCACCACAGGCTAGCGGAAGCACAGATACGCAGTATTTT.

The chain recombines TRBV14 with TRBJ1-6, with D possibly matching TRBD1 (6 bases). With 5 bases removed from V and 5 bases from J, the gap between germline ends came to 16 bases. The CDR3 is made up of 16 amino acids. Germline V gene lookup returns CDR1 SGHDN and CDR2 FVKESK. The CDR3 region has the DNA TGTGCCAGCAGCAGGCCGGGGGCGTTTAATAATTCACCCCTCCACTTT. It specifies CASSRPGAFNNSPLHF.

The V gene is TRBV11-2, the J gene TRBJ1-3; no clear D. The germline V gene has CDR1 SGHAT and CDR2 FQNNGV. Trimming pared 3 bases from V and 0 bases from J, leaving 6 bases between. The CDR3 extends over 14 amino acids. In nucleotides, the CDR3 is TGTGCCAGCAGCTTCGGCGGCTCTGGAAACACCATATATTTT. This encodes CASSFGGSGNTIYF.

This clonotype was observed once. This chain joins TRBV4-2 and TRBJ1-6; the match to TRBD1 covers 7 bases. The CDR3 extends over 13 amino acids. Germline assignment: CDR1 LGHNA and CDR2 YNFKEQ. J was trimmed by 13 bases and V by 1 base; bases with no gene match: 4. This CDR3 reads CASSQVTGAPLHF. CDR3 sequence (DNA): TGTGCCAGCAGCCAAGTAACAGGGGCTCCCCTCCACTTT.

The chain uses TRBV4-3 and TRBJ2-2; 7 bases agree with TRBD2. V shed 0 bases, J shed 3 bases, and the junction held 10 bases outside the gene matches. This CDR3 is 18 amino acids long. The germline CDR1 and CDR2 sequences are LGHNA and YSLEER. The CDR3 reads CASSQEERLAGDTGELFF. CDR3 sequence (DNA): TGCGCCAGCAGCCAAGAAGAAAGGCTGGCGGGAGACACCGGGGAGCTGTTTTTT.

The V gene is TRBV6-2 or TRBV6-3, the J gene TRBJ2-1; no definite D call. Germline V gene sequence: CDR1 MNHEY, CDR2 SVGEGT. This CDR3 has 12 residues. Trimming pared 7 bases from V and 4 bases from J, leaving 8 bases between. CDR3: CASTPGYNEQFF. The CDR3 DNA is TGTGCCAGCACCCCCGGATACAATGAGCAGTTCTTC.

The chain links TRBV5-1 to TRBJ1-2, with D unclear. The CDR3 runs 13 residues. V was pared by 0 bases and J by 6 bases, with 9 bases between. Germline CDR1 and CDR2: SGHRS and YFSETQ. The CDR3 sequence is CASSLAPQDGYTF. The CDR3, as DNA: TGCGCCAGCAGCTTGGCCCCCCAGGATGGCTACACCTTC.

This clonotype occurred a few times. This chain connects TRBV5-1 to TRBJ1-2; unclear D gene. V dropped 0 bases and J dropped 4 bases, with 10 bases sitting between them. The CDR3 runs to 14 residues. Germline CDR1 is SGHRS and CDR2 is YFSETQ. CDR3 nucleotides: TGCGCCAGCAGCTTGGAAGGCGGAGGCTATGGCTACACCTTC. Amino acids: CASSLEGGGYGYTF.